This note documents a single TCR beta chain sequence. Its target is unknown. This entry belongs to a study of shared clonotypes between healthy human individuals. General study findings and limits: Generation probabilities of non-shared clonotypes were lower (relative to those shared by all four donors).

Sequenced by immunoSEQ multiplex PCR; TCRdb stores in-frame clones only, minus some. The sample carries a few hundred thousand clones, about nine tenths recorded once. This CDR3 spans 16 amino acids. Germline CDR1 reads SEHNR; CDR2 reads FQNEAQ (reference sequence). Trimming cost V 5 bases and J 6 bases; bases outside gene matches: 10. V and J are TRBV7-9 and TRBJ1-1; 12 bases align to TRBD1. The receptor comes from a man aged 18 to 35 in good health. Material: memory CD8+ T cells sorted from blood. The sample's subset: CD45RO+ cells pooled with CCR7-negative TemRA cells. The CDR3 DNA reads as TGTGCCAGCAGCCTATTACCGGGACAGGGGGCAGCTGAAGCTTTCTTT. Residues: CASSLLPGQGAAEAFF.